This T cell receptor beta chain is drawn from a study of blood T cell repertoires in COVID-19. Sequenced by immunoSEQ multiplex PCR; TCRdb stores in-frame clones only, minus some. The table includes more than 150,000 clones, roughly 90% detected once. The CDR3 sequence is 16 residues long. CDR1 is SGDLS and CDR2 is YYNGEE in the germline V gene. The V end lost 0 bases, the J end lost 2 bases, and 12 bases lay between the germline ends. This TCR was recovered from an older man with active or convalescent COVID-19. The sample consisted of peripheral blood. The chain is built from TRBV9 and TRBJ2-1; D perhaps matches TRBD2 (5 bases). The CDR3 region has the DNA TGTGCCAGCAGCGTAGAATCTCCTAGCCCCTACAATGAGCAGTTCTTC. This codes for CASSVESPSPYNEQFF. The complete variable domain, with remaining parts taken from reference TRBV9 and TRBJ2-1, reads DSGVTQTPKHLITATGQRVTLRCSPRSGDLSVYWYQQSLDQGLQFLIQYYNGEERAKGNILERFSAQQFPDLHSELNLSSLELGDSALYFCASSVESPSPYNEQFFGPGTRLTVL.